This note documents a single T cell receptor beta chain sequence. In the original workflow: Amplified reference gene primers provided the basis for estimating nucleated cell counts. Profiling relied on immunoSEQ multiplex PCR, and the TCRdb table lists in-frame clones only, not all of them. The V and J calls and clone size were taken over from that table, and D and trimming were inferred from the DNA. The sample holds 30,000 to 40,000 clones, 85% seen once. These data originate in a study of blood T cell repertoires in COVID-19. Study summary: There were acute and convalescent COVID-19 samples, and they came from the United States, Italy and Spain. T cells, B-cell-depleted T cells, or PBMCs supplied cDNA or gDNA.

The length of the CDR3 is 18 residues. The germline V gene encodes CDR1 KGHSH and CDR2 LQKENI. The junction had 14 bases not matched to a gene; V was cut back by 5 bases and J by 0 bases. The clonotype comes from a human donor with acute or convalescent COVID-19. The donor label of this sample is uncertain. This chain connects TRBV18 to TRBJ1-2, with 8 bases that match TRBD1. The specimen sequenced was peripheral blood. CDR3 region: CASSTQADRGVTNYGYTF. The CDR3, as DNA: TGTGCCAGCTCAACACAGGCCGACAGGGGAGTTACTAACTATGGCTACACCTTC.